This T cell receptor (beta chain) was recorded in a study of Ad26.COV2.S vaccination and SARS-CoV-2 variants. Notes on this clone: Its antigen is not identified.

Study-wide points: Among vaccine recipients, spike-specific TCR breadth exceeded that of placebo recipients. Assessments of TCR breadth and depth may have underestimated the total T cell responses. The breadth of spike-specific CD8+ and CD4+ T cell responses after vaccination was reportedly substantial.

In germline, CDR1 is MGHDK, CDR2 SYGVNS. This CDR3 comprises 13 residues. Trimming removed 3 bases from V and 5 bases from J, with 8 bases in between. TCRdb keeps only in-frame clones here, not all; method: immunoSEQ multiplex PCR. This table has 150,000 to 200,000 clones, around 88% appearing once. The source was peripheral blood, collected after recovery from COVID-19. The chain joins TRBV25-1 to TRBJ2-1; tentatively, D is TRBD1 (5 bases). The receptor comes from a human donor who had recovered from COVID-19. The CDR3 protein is CASSDQGDNEQFF. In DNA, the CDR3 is TGTGCCAGCAGTGACCAGGGCGACAATGAGCAGTTCTTC.